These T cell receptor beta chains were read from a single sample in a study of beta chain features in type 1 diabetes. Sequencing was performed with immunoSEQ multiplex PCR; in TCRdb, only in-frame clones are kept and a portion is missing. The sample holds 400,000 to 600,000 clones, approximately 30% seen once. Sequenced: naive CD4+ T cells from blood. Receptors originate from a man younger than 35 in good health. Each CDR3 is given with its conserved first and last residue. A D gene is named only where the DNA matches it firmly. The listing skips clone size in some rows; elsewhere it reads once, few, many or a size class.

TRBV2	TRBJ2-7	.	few	CASSEYRAWNF	TGTGCCAGCAGTGAGTACAGGGCATGGAACTTC
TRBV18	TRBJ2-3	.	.	CASSPRRSRTDTQYF	TGTGCCAGCTCACCGCGAAGGTCCAGGACAGATACGCAGTATTTT
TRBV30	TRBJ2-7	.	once	CAWSGGTPYEQYF	TGTGCCTGGAGTGGGGGCACTCCCTACGAGCAGTACTTC
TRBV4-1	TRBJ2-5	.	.	CASSRGNVGWQETQYF	TGCGCCAGCAGCCGGGGGAACGTCGGTTGGCAAGAGACCCAGTACTTC
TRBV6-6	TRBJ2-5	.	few	CASSSRVETQYF	TGTGCCAGCAGTTCGAGGGTCGAGACCCAGTACTTC
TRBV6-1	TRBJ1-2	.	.	CASENREGSYGYTF	TGTGCCAGCGAAAACAGGGAGGGTAGCTATGGCTACACCTTC
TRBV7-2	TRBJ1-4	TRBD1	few	CASSLYGTGSEKLFF	TGTGCCAGCAGCTTATACGGGACAGGGAGTGAAAAACTGTTTTTT
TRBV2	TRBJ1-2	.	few	CASTTQGSGYTF	TGTGCCAGCACCACCCAGGGAAGTGGCTACACCTTC
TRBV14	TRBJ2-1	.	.	CASSPGLRNEQFF	TGTGCCAGCAGCCCGGGACTTCGGAATGAGCAGTTCTTC
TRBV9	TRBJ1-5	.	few	CASSVGSRSGGNQPQHF	TGTGCCAGCAGCGTAGGGAGCAGGTCTGGCGGGAATCAGCCCCAGCATTTT
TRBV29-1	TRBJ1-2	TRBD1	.	CSVIMGQGDYGYTF	TGCAGCGTCATTATGGGACAGGGTGACTATGGCTACACCTTC
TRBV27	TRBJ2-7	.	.	CASSKGTRSHEQYF	TGTGCCAGCAGTAAGGGGACCAGGTCCCACGAGCAGTACTTC
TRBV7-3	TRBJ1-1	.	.	CASSLMGQGNTEAFF	TGTGCCAGCAGCTTAATGGGTCAGGGAAACACTGAAGCTTTCTTT
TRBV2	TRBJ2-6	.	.	CASNRQGLSGANVLTF	TGTGCCAGCAATAGGCAGGGACTCTCTGGGGCCAACGTCCTGACTTTC
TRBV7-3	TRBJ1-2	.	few	CASSTDGNYGYTF	TGTGCCAGCAGCACCGACGGCAACTATGGCTACACCTTC
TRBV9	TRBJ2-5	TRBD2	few	CASSVAAGAQTQYF	TGTGCCAGCAGCGTAGCGGCGGGAGCACAGACCCAGTACTTC
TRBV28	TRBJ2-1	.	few	CASSPTGAYNEQFF	TGTGCCAGCAGTCCCACCGGCGCTTACAATGAGCAGTTCTTC
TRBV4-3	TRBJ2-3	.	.	CASSRGQESTDTQYF	TGCGCCAGCAGCCGCGGGCAGGAGAGCACAGATACGCAGTATTTT
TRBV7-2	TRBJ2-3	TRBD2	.	CASSLDWTSGRTDTQYF	TGTGCCAGCAGCTTAGACTGGACTAGCGGACGCACAGATACGCAGTATTTT
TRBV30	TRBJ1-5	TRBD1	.	CAWSPGQDRSQHF	TGTGCCTGGAGTCCTGGACAGGACCGTTCCCAGCATTTT
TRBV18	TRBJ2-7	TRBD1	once	CASSPGTGDGEQYF	TGTGCCAGCTCACCCGGGACAGGGGACGGCGAGCAGTACTTC
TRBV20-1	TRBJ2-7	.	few	CSASAYEQYF	TGCAGTGCGTCCGCCTACGAGCAGTACTTC